One T cell receptor beta chain is described in this entry. Clinical histories supplied by participants themselves formed the basis of cohort assignment. The V segment lost 5 bases and the J segment 4 bases; nucleotides outside the gene matches: 8. This CDR3 has 15 residues. Per the germline V gene, CDR1 is SGHTA and CDR2 is FQGNSA. This sample stems from a study of blood T cell repertoires in COVID-19. At the level of the study: Samples of COVID-19 (acute and convalescent) were obtained from the United States, Italy and Spain. T cells, B-cell-depleted T cells, or PBMCs provided the cDNA or gDNA that served as material.

How the authors handled the data: Scientists estimated how many nucleated cells there were by amplifying reference gene primers. Measured with immunoSEQ multiplex PCR; TCRdb has only the in-frame clones, and not every one. V, J and clone size derive from that table, while D and trimming were established from the DNA sequence. Among about 390,000 clones, around nine tenths were seen once, and the ten largest hold 10%. Sequencing was performed on PBMCs or T cells enriched from blood (not recorded which). The sequence was obtained from a woman in her fifties or sixties who had recovered from COVID-19. V gene TRBV7-2 combines with J gene TRBJ2-5; 9 bases are a match to TRBD2. CDR3 in DNA: TGTGCCAGCAGCCAACCCGGGACTAGCTCAGAGACCCAGTACTTC. It codes for CASSQPGTSSETQYF.